The 14 T cell receptor beta chains below all came from one sample that was sequenced in a study of OX40 agonist ivuxolimab in advanced cancers. The library was produced with the immunoSEQ multiplex PCR assay. Here the immuneACCESS table is served through TCRdb, limited to in-frame sequences with V and J called. Missing clones are a known gap in these copies; in checked studies unresolved V genes cover under half, and the rest lacks a known reason. Here the sample has roughly 60,000 clones; under 95% occur a single time. The ten largest clones represent under 0.45% of the sample. Sequencing used CD4+ or CD8+ T cells sorted from blood, obtained in a trial of the OX40 agonist ivuxolimab. Receptors were obtained from an adult with an advanced solid tumor such as melanoma, head and neck, liver or kidney cancer.

This clone was detected only once. The chain is built from TRBV6-4 and TRBJ2-1; no reliable D call. Trimming pared 2 bases from V and 5 bases from J, leaving 10 bases between. The CDR3 loop spans 14 amino acids. Germline V CDR1 and CDR2: MRHNA, SNTAGT. In DNA form, the CDR3 reads TGTGCCAGCAGTGACCCCCCGTCCCACAATGAGCAGTTCTTC. Protein product: CASSDPPSHNEQFF.

This chain connects TRBV5-4 to TRBJ2-1; 7 bases line up with TRBD2. The germline CDR1 and CDR2 sequences are SGHNT and YYREEE (reference sequence). Trimming took 0 bases from V and 1 from J; bases not matched to a gene: 1. This CDR3 has 15 amino acids. The CDR3 region has the DNA TGTGCCAGCAGCTTGGGGCGGGAGTCCTACAATGAGCAGTTCTTC. Translating it yields CASSLGRESYNEQFF.

V usage is TRBV6-1 and J usage is TRBJ1-2; no reliable D call. The germline V and J ends were trimmed by 5 bases and 8 bases, with 9 bases remaining between them. This CDR3 comprises 11 residues. CDR1 is MNHNS, CDR2 SASEGT, per germline. CDR3 sequence: CASSWSSGYTF. The CDR3 DNA sequence: TGTGCCAGCAGTTGGAGTTCCGGCTACACCTTC.

V gene TRBV10-3 combines with J gene TRBJ2-5; D might be TRBD1 (5 bases). The germline gives CDR1 ENHRY, CDR2 SYGVKD. The CDR3 length is 12 residues. Trimming removed 9 bases from V and 3 bases from J, with 11 bases in between. The CDR3 here is CAMGRAEETQYF. The CDR3 coding sequence is TGTGCCATGGGCAGGGCGGAAGAGACCCAGTACTTC.

The chain carries TRBV5-4 and TRBJ2-7, with a weak D call TRBD1 (6 bases). V was cut by 4 bases and J by 2 bases, with 13 bases left in between. The CDR3 extends over 14 amino acids. The germline CDR1 and CDR2 sequences are SGHNT and YYREEE (reference sequence). DNA for the CDR3: TGTGCCAGCAGCCCGGACAGCAAAACCTACGAGCAGTACTTC. It specifies CASSPDSKTYEQYF.

J is TRBJ2-2 and V is TRBV15; D is undetermined. Trimming removed 3 bases at V and 6 bases at J, with 11 bases between. Germline V gene lookup returns CDR1 LNHNV and CDR2 YYDKDF (reference sequence). The CDR3 consists of 14 residues. CDR3 DNA sequence: TGTGCCACCAGCAGCGTCATGGACCCCGGGGAGCTGTTTTTT. Protein sequence: CATSSVMDPGELFF.

The CDR3 sequence is CASSIGLAGTDTQYF. In DNA form, the CDR3 reads TGTGCCAGTAGTATCGGACTAGCCGGCACAGATACGCAGTATTTT. The chain is built from TRBV19 and TRBJ2-3, with 8 bases lining up with TRBD2. CDR3 length: 15 residues. J was trimmed by 1 base and V by 3 bases; bases with no gene match: 3. Germline V gives CDR1 LNHDA, CDR2 SQIVND (reference sequence).

The gene calls are TRBV10-2 and TRBJ2-1; D is perhaps TRBD2 (6 bases). Germline lookup yields CDR1 WSHSY and CDR2 SAAADI. The length of the CDR3 is 15 residues. V lost 6 bases to trimming and J lost 3 bases, with 15 bases between them. CDR3 nucleotide sequence: TGCGCCAGCAGAGGTAGCGGAACGGGCTACAATGAGCAGTTCTTC. Translating gives CASRGSGTGYNEQFF.

The J gene is TRBJ1-2, the V gene TRBV6-4; TRBD1 matches 9 bases. After removal of 6 bases from V and 4 bases from J, the junction contained 9 bases not matched to a gene. CDR1 is MRHNA and CDR2 is SNTAGT in the germline V gene. This CDR3 region has 15 residues. The CDR3 here is CASRPGTGIAYGYTF. For the CDR3, the DNA is TGTGCCAGCAGGCCCGGGACAGGGATTGCCTATGGCTACACCTTC.

The gene calls are TRBV4-1 and TRBJ1-2; 9 bases map to TRBD1. Per the germline V gene, CDR1 is MGHRA and CDR2 is YSYEKL. The V segment lost 3 bases and the J segment 4 bases; nucleotides outside the gene matches: 9. The CDR3 has 16 residues. CDR3 in amino acids: CASSQKAGQGAYGYTF. The CDR3 DNA sequence: TGCGCCAGCAGCCAGAAAGCGGGACAGGGAGCCTATGGCTACACCTTC.

The rearrangement links TRBV6-6 to TRBJ1-5; D gene uncertain. The V gene lost 5 bases and the J gene lost 0 bases, with 8 bases spanning the gap. The CDR3 length is 14 residues. Germline CDR1 reads MNHNY; CDR2 reads SVGAGI (reference sequence). The CDR3 DNA follows: TGTGCCAGCAGTCCCACAGATAGCAATCAGCCCCAGCATTTT. Translated: CASSPTDSNQPQHF.

The chain couples TRBV18 to TRBJ2-3; no clear D gene. The CDR3 contains 15 residues. V was shortened by 0 bases and J by 2 bases, with 9 bases between the two germline ends. The germline CDR1 and CDR2 sequences are KGHSH and LQKENI. The CDR3 loop reads CASSPPHGLTDTQYF. The DNA for the CDR3 is TGTGCCAGCTCACCACCCCATGGCCTCACAGATACGCAGTATTTT.

The chain employs TRBV27 and TRBJ2-7; the D is unclear. Germline-derived CDR1 and CDR2 are MNHEY and SMNVEV (reference sequence). Trimming removed 5 bases at V and 1 base at J, with 18 bases between. The CDR3 covers 16 residues. This CDR3 reads CASSPLRTGKSYEQYF. In nucleotides, the CDR3 is TGTGCCAGCAGTCCACTTAGGACGGGCAAGTCCTACGAGCAGTACTTC.

CDR3 in amino acids: CASSPGLAASYEQYF. The CDR3 DNA follows: TGTGCCAGCAGCCCGGGACTAGCGGCTTCCTACGAGCAGTACTTC. V gene TRBV5-5 combines with J gene TRBJ2-7; 11 bases line up with TRBD2. CDR1 and CDR2 (germline): SGHKS, YYEKEE (reference sequence). V trimming: 4 bases; J trimming: 1 base; junction bases outside the gene matches: 4. This CDR3 is 15 amino acids long.